The subject of this entry is one T cell receptor (beta chain). The data were taken from a study of control samples from healthy donors and cancer patients. Data came from immunoSEQ multiplex PCR; TCRdb stores just in-frame clones and leaves some out. This table has about 96,000 clones, 93% appearing once. Trimming pared 5 bases from V and 4 bases from J, leaving 12 bases between. The CDR3 sequence is 13 residues long. From germline, CDR1 is SGHAT and CDR2 FQNNGV. This rearrangement joins TRBV11-2 to TRBJ2-7; unclear D gene. The source material was blood. The receptor comes from a man aged 18 to 30 in good health. The CDR3 DNA reads as TGTGCCAGCAGCCTCAATCGGATTTACGAGCAGTACTTC. Its protein is CASSLNRIYEQYF. Full variable domain (rest looked up from reference TRBV11-2 and TRBJ2-7): EAGVAQSPRYKIIEKRQSVAFWCNPISGHATLYWYQQILGQGPKLLIQFQNNGVVDDSQLPKDRFSAERLKGVDSTLKIQPAKLEDSAVYLCASSLNRIYEQYFGPGTRLTVT.